Listed below are T cell receptor beta chains from one sample, sequenced in a study of molecular identifiers for immune sequencing clone quantification. Each CDR3 protein gets one entry after TCRdb re-called the PCR reads with MiXCR. Of some 89,000 distinct CDR3 sequences in the sample, 20% to 25% were seen once. The source material was naive CD8+ T cells from blood, with Jurkat cell RNA spiked in. The source of these receptors is a human donor in good health. Some libraries in this study had Jurkat cell RNA spiked in. Both conserved end residues are part of each CDR3. A D gene is named only where the DNA matches it firmly. The size of a clone is reported for some rows only, either as once, few or many, or as a class for expanded clones.

J gene: TRBJ2-7
D gene: TRBD2
clone size: many
V gene: TRBV2
CDR3 DNA: TGTGCCAGCAGTGAAGCGCTCCGAACCGGGACTAGCGGGACGGACGAGCAGTACTTC
CDR3 protein: CASSEALRTGTSGTDEQYF

J gene: TRBJ1-4
D gene: -
clone size: many
V gene: TRBV15
CDR3 DNA: TGTGCCACCAGCGCCCCACGGGAGGGTTTAAATGAAAAACTGTTTTTT
CDR3 protein: CATSAPREGLNEKLFF

J gene: TRBJ2-2
D gene: -
clone size: many
V gene: TRBV6-2/TRBV6-3
CDR3 DNA: TGTGCCAGCAGTTACAACGTCGAGGCCGCGGCACGATCCGGGGAGCTGTTTTTT
CDR3 protein: CASSYNVEAAARSGELFF

J gene: TRBJ1-1
D gene: TRBD1
clone size: many
V gene: TRBV12-3/TRBV12-4
CDR3 DNA: TGTGCCAGCAGTCGACAGGGAAACACTGAAGCTTTCTTT
CDR3 protein: CASSRQGNTEAFF

J gene: TRBJ2-7
D gene: -
clone size: few
V gene: TRBV30
CDR3 DNA: TGTACCTGGACCCCCTTGGACTACTCCTACGAGCAGTACTTC
CDR3 protein: CTWTPLDYSYEQYF

J gene: TRBJ2-5
D gene: -
clone size: few
V gene: TRBV2
CDR3 DNA: TGTGCCAGCTGGACGGGAGAGACCCAGTACTTC
CDR3 protein: CASWTGETQYF

J gene: TRBJ2-2
D gene: -
clone size: -
V gene: TRBV12-3/TRBV12-4
CDR3 DNA: TGTGCCAGCAGTTTTGGCACTCCCACCGGGGAGCTGTTTTTT
CDR3 protein: CASSFGTPTGELFF

J gene: TRBJ1-1
D gene: -
clone size: many
V gene: TRBV4-1
CDR3 DNA: TGCGCCAGCAGCCAAGCCCGGGGAACTGAAGCTTTCTTT
CDR3 protein: CASSQARGTEAFF

J gene: TRBJ2-7
D gene: -
clone size: -
V gene: TRBV5-1
CDR3 DNA: TGCGCCAGCAGCCCAATTGGGGGGGCCGAGCGGTACTTC
CDR3 protein: CASSPIGGAERYF

J gene: TRBJ2-1
D gene: TRBD1
clone size: few
V gene: TRBV12-5
CDR3 DNA: TGTGCTAGTGGTTTGGCCCAGACAGGGACCAGCTCCTACAATGAGCAGTTCTTC
CDR3 protein: CASGLAQTGTSSYNEQFF

J gene: TRBJ2-3
D gene: TRBD2
clone size: many
V gene: TRBV12-3/TRBV12-4
CDR3 DNA: TGTGCCAGCACCCTCGCACGACTAGCGGGGTACACAGATGCGCAGTATTTT
CDR3 protein: CASTLARLAGYTDAQYF

J gene: TRBJ2-3
D gene: TRBD1
clone size: many
V gene: TRBV12-3/TRBV12-4
CDR3 DNA: TGTGCCAGCAGTTTTCCCGGGACAGTCGGAGATACGCAGTATTTT
CDR3 protein: CASSFPGTVGDTQYF

J gene: TRBJ1-6
D gene: -
clone size: few
V gene: TRBV2
CDR3 DNA: TGTGCCAGCAAACCGGACCGCAGCTCCTATAATTCACCCCTCCACTTT
CDR3 protein: CASKPDRSSYNSPLHF

J gene: TRBJ2-6
D gene: TRBD1
clone size: -
V gene: TRBV29-1
CDR3 DNA: TGCAGCGTTGACGGGACAGGGCCGTCTGGGGCCCCCGTCCTGACTTTC
CDR3 protein: CSVDGTGPSGAPVLTF

J gene: TRBJ2-3
D gene: TRBD1
clone size: -
V gene: TRBV2
CDR3 DNA: TGTGCCAGCAGACTTGGGACAGGGTGGGCAGTTACGCAGTATTTT
CDR3 protein: CASRLGTGWAVTQYF

J gene: TRBJ2-3
D gene: TRBD2
clone size: many
V gene: TRBV27
CDR3 DNA: TGTGCCAGCAGTTTATTGGTACCCAGCGGGATAACAGATACGCAGTATTTT
CDR3 protein: CASSLLVPSGITDTQYF

J gene: TRBJ1-6
D gene: -
clone size: -
V gene: TRBV6-2/TRBV6-3
CDR3 DNA: TGTGCCAGCGGTTACGACCCCGGGACACCGCATAATTCACCCCTCCACTTT
CDR3 protein: CASGYDPGTPHNSPLHF

J gene: TRBJ2-1
D gene: TRBD2
clone size: -
V gene: TRBV28
CDR3 DNA: TGTGCCAGCAGTATTAGCCCCTCGCGGGAGGGCAACAATGAGCAGTTCTTC
CDR3 protein: CASSISPSREGNNEQFF

J gene: TRBJ2-3
D gene: -
clone size: many
V gene: TRBV5-1
CDR3 DNA: TGCGCCAGCAATCCACAGGAAAGCACAGATACGCAGTATTTT
CDR3 protein: CASNPQESTDTQYF

J gene: TRBJ2-3
D gene: TRBD2
clone size: many
V gene: TRBV28
CDR3 DNA: TGTGCCAGCACCATCGGCGGGAGTAGGGCAGATACGCAGTATTTT
CDR3 protein: CASTIGGSRADTQYF

J gene: TRBJ2-3
D gene: -
clone size: many
V gene: TRBV27
CDR3 DNA: TGTGCCAGCAGTCGGGTTAGCACAGATACGCAGTATTTT
CDR3 protein: CASSRVSTDTQYF

J gene: TRBJ2-7
D gene: -
clone size: many
V gene: TRBV6-5
CDR3 DNA: TGTGCCAGCAGTTACTCTGGAGGGGGGGTATACGAGCAGTACTTC
CDR3 protein: CASSYSGGGVYEQYF

J gene: TRBJ1-2
D gene: -
clone size: -
V gene: TRBV11-2
CDR3 DNA: TGTGCCAGCAGCCACGGGGGAATCCTAAACTATGGCTACACCTTC
CDR3 protein: CASSHGGILNYGYTF

J gene: TRBJ2-2
D gene: TRBD1
clone size: -
V gene: TRBV27
CDR3 DNA: TGTGCCAGCAGTTATACGGGACAGACCTCCGCGAACACCGGGGAGCTGTTTTTT
CDR3 protein: CASSYTGQTSANTGELFF

J gene: TRBJ2-1
D gene: -
clone size: few
V gene: TRBV27
CDR3 DNA: TGTGCCAGCAGTTTCGGGGTAAATGAGCAGTTCTTC
CDR3 protein: CASSFGVNEQFF

J gene: TRBJ2-7
D gene: TRBD1
clone size: many
V gene: TRBV6-5
CDR3 DNA: TGTGCCAGCAGCATAGGGACAGCCTACGAGCAGTACTTC
CDR3 protein: CASSIGTAYEQYF

J gene: TRBJ1-1
D gene: -
clone size: -
V gene: TRBV3-1
CDR3 DNA: TGTGCCAGCAGCCAACCATTCGGACAGTTGGTAGGGGAAGCTTTCTTT
CDR3 protein: CASSQPFGQLVGEAFF

J gene: TRBJ2-7
D gene: TRBD1
clone size: many
V gene: TRBV25-1
CDR3 DNA: TGTGCCAGCAGTGGGGACAGGGGGCACGAGCAGTACTTC
CDR3 protein: CASSGDRGHEQYF

J gene: TRBJ1-4
D gene: -
clone size: once
V gene: TRBV6-5
CDR3 DNA: TGTGCCAGCGGTTACTTCCTGGGGGCAACTAATGAAAAACTGTTTTTT
CDR3 protein: CASGYFLGATNEKLFF

J gene: TRBJ2-2
D gene: -
clone size: many
V gene: TRBV7-9
CDR3 DNA: TGTGCCAGCAGCTCGCCCCAAAACACCGGGGAGCTGTTTTTT
CDR3 protein: CASSSPQNTGELFF

J gene: TRBJ2-2
D gene: TRBD2
clone size: -
V gene: TRBV10-3
CDR3 DNA: TGTGCCATCAGTGATCCGTCTAGCGGGGGGGTGAACACCGGGGAGCTGTTTTTT
CDR3 protein: CAISDPSSGGVNTGELFF

J gene: TRBJ2-5
D gene: TRBD2
clone size: once
V gene: TRBV20-1
CDR3 DNA: TGCAGTGCCCGCGGACTAGCGCGAGCCCCAGAGACCCAGTACTTC
CDR3 protein: CSARGLARAPETQYF

J gene: TRBJ1-1
D gene: -
clone size: few
V gene: TRBV12-3/TRBV12-4
CDR3 DNA: TGTGCCAGCAGCCCAACAGGGCCCACTGAAGCTTTCTTT
CDR3 protein: CASSPTGPTEAFF

J gene: TRBJ1-5
D gene: TRBD1
clone size: few
V gene: TRBV10-1
CDR3 DNA: TGCGCCAGCAGTGAGGGGGACAGGGTTCAAGTGAAATCAAGTCAGCCCCAGCATTTT
CDR3 protein: CASSEGDRVQVKSSQPQHF

J gene: TRBJ2-7
D gene: -
clone size: -
V gene: TRBV27
CDR3 DNA: TGTGCCAGCAACACGGGAGTGCGGGACGAGCAGTACTTC
CDR3 protein: CASNTGVRDEQYF

J gene: TRBJ2-1
D gene: -
clone size: many
V gene: TRBV20-1
CDR3 DNA: TGCAGTGTCCCGTGGGCCGGGGAGCAGTTCTTC
CDR3 protein: CSVPWAGEQFF

J gene: TRBJ1-1
D gene: -
clone size: many
V gene: TRBV5-4
CDR3 DNA: TGTGCCAGCAGCTCCTGGGGAGTGGGCACTGAAGCTTTCTTT
CDR3 protein: CASSSWGVGTEAFF

J gene: TRBJ2-3
D gene: TRBD2
clone size: many
V gene: TRBV13
CDR3 DNA: TGTGCCAGCAGCATTAGCGGGGGGCCCACAGATACGCAGTATTTT
CDR3 protein: CASSISGGPTDTQYF

J gene: TRBJ1-1
D gene: -
clone size: -
V gene: TRBV30
CDR3 DNA: TGTGCCTGGAGTGTAATTTACGGGGGCACTGAAGCTTTCTTT
CDR3 protein: CAWSVIYGGTEAFF

J gene: TRBJ2-1
D gene: TRBD2
clone size: many
V gene: TRBV30
CDR3 DNA: TGTGCCTGGAGTGTACTAGCGGGGTACAATGAGCAGTTCTTC
CDR3 protein: CAWSVLAGYNEQFF

J gene: TRBJ2-7
D gene: -
clone size: -
V gene: TRBV3-1
CDR3 DNA: TGTGCCAGCAGCCAAGTTTACAGCAGCGTGGACGAGCAGTACTTC
CDR3 protein: CASSQVYSSVDEQYF

J gene: TRBJ2-2
D gene: TRBD2
clone size: many
V gene: TRBV9
CDR3 DNA: TGTGCCAGCAGCGTAGCTACTAGCGGGAGCCGACCGAACACCGGGGAGCTGTTTTTT
CDR3 protein: CASSVATSGSRPNTGELFF

J gene: TRBJ2-3
D gene: TRBD2
clone size: many
V gene: TRBV28
CDR3 DNA: TGTGCCAGCAGTGACGGACTAGCGGGAATGACAGATACGCAGTATTTT
CDR3 protein: CASSDGLAGMTDTQYF

J gene: TRBJ2-7
D gene: -
clone size: few
V gene: TRBV19
CDR3 DNA: TGTGCCAGTAGTTTCGGCAGAAACTACGAGCAGTACTTC
CDR3 protein: CASSFGRNYEQYF

J gene: TRBJ2-3
D gene: -
clone size: many
V gene: TRBV3-1
CDR3 DNA: TGTGCCAGCAGCCAAGATCTCATAGCGGTCAGCACAGATACGCAGTATTTT
CDR3 protein: CASSQDLIAVSTDTQYF

J gene: TRBJ2-1
D gene: -
clone size: -
V gene: TRBV19
CDR3 DNA: TGTGCCAGTAGTATAGCCCCTAACAATGAGCAGTTCTTC
CDR3 protein: CASSIAPNNEQFF

J gene: TRBJ2-6
D gene: -
clone size: many
V gene: TRBV7-9
CDR3 DNA: TGTGCCAGCAGCATCAATCGAGGCTCTGGGGCCAACGTCCTGACTTTC
CDR3 protein: CASSINRGSGANVLTF

J gene: TRBJ2-1
D gene: -
clone size: few
V gene: TRBV5-1
CDR3 DNA: TGCGCCAGCACCCTATCGGGGGCTTCCAATGAGCAGTTCTTC
CDR3 protein: CASTLSGASNEQFF

J gene: TRBJ2-3
D gene: -
clone size: many
V gene: TRBV7-9
CDR3 DNA: TGTGCCAGCAGCAGCCGGATGACAGATACGCAGTATTTT
CDR3 protein: CASSSRMTDTQYF